This T cell receptor (beta chain) is drawn from a study of blood T cell repertoires in COVID-19. Study details: PBMCs, B-cell-depleted T cells, or T cells were the source of the cDNA or gDNA that made up the material.

TCRdb's copy holds only in-frame clones and misses some; the assay was immunoSEQ multiplex PCR. Of 240,000 or so clones listed, around 90% are singletons. The CDR3 covers 14 residues. Germline lookup yields CDR1 DFQATT and CDR2 SNEGSKA (reference sequence). V lost 3 bases, J lost 7 bases, and 13 bases lay in between. The sample consisted of peripheral blood. This chain connects TRBV20-1 to TRBJ1-6, with D perhaps matching TRBD1 (5 bases). The clonotype was recovered from a woman in her seventies with active or convalescent COVID-19. CDR3 sequence reads: CSASLGRQNSPLHF. The CDR3 DNA is TGCAGTGCTAGTTTGGGGCGGCAAAATTCACCCCTCCACTTT.